The 18 T cell receptor beta chains in this list originate from one sample, sequenced in a study of blood T cell repertoires in COVID-19. Assay used: immunoSEQ multiplex PCR; TCRdb lists only in-frame clones, some missing. This sample has 300,000 or so clones, with approximately 90% found just once. Input material: PBMCs or T cells enriched from blood (not recorded which). All receptors come from a woman aged 25 to 39 who had recovered from COVID-19.

The genes are TRBV6-5 and TRBJ1-5; TRBD1 matches at 9 bases. Germline CDR1 is MNHEY and CDR2 is SVGAGI. Trimming removed 7 bases from V and 4 bases from J; junction bases left unmatched: 5. The CDR3 has 14 amino acids. The CDR3: CASIDRGVNQPQHF. The CDR3 DNA is TGTGCCAGCATAGACAGGGGGGTAAATCAGCCCCAGCATTTT.

V gene TRBV10-1 combines with J gene TRBJ1-1, with unresolved D. Germline assignment: CDR1 WNHNN and CDR2 SYGVQD (reference sequence). The CDR3 extends over 12 amino acids. V was cut by 6 bases and J by 8 bases, with 13 bases left in between. The CDR3 nucleotides are TGCGCCAGCAGCTGGGTGACGGGAGAAGCTTTCTTT. This translates into CASSWVTGEAFF.

On this clone: A read error may be the cause here, since a much bigger clone is one base away. The chain employs TRBV5-6 and TRBJ2-7, with 11 bases lining up with TRBD2. The junction had 3 bases not matched to a gene; V was cut back by 4 bases and J by 3 bases. Per the germline V gene, CDR1 is SGHDT and CDR2 is YYEEEE. This CDR3 contains 14 residues. The CDR3 sequence is CASSAGTSGYEQYF. For the CDR3, the DNA is TGTGCCAGCAGCGCCGGGACTAGCGGCTACGAGCAGTACTTC.

The V and J genes are TRBV6-2 or TRBV6-3 and TRBJ1-5; D is perhaps TRBD1 (5 bases). The V end was cut by 2 bases, the J end by 1 base, with 21 bases between. The germline CDR1 and CDR2 sequences are MNHEY and SVGEGT. This CDR3 comprises 19 residues. CDR3 sequence: CASSYQGLRSSSSNQPQHF. CDR3 DNA sequence: TGTGCCAGCAGTTACCAGGGCCTCCGTTCCTCCTCGAGCAATCAGCCCCAGCATTTT.

This clone has only a few counts. This sequence joins TRBV21-1 and TRBJ2-1; the DNA was not used to check the table's D call, TRBD2. TRBV21-1 is tagged as a pseudogene. The CDR3 sequence is 14 residues long. The CDR3 sequence: CASSTSTIYNEQFF. The CDR3, as DNA: TGTGCCAGCAGCACCTCAACTATATACAATGAGCAGTTCTTC.

This chain connects TRBV6-5 to TRBJ1-6, with 9 bases aligning to TRBD1. V was pared by 6 bases and J by 9 bases, with 3 bases of the junction left unmatched. CDR1 and CDR2 from the germline V gene are MNHEY and SVGAGI. The CDR3 is 13 amino acids. The CDR3 coding sequence is TGTGCCAGCAGGGGACAGGGCGCTTCACCCCTCCACTTT. Translated: CASRGQGASPLHF.

The V and J genes are TRBV9 and TRBJ2-1; a weak D match, TRBD2 (6 bases). Germline V CDR1 and CDR2: SGDLS, YYNGEE. The CDR3 spans 15 residues. V shed 0 bases and J shed 3 bases, with 10 bases lying between them. The CDR3 nucleotides read TGTGCCAGCAGCGTAGGTGCAGCGGGCTACAATGAGCAGTTCTTC. Translation: CASSVGAAGYNEQFF.

V and J are TRBV28 and TRBJ1-5; 7 nucleotides agree with TRBD1. The CDR3 covers 17 residues. Germline-derived CDR1 and CDR2 are MDHEN and SYDVKM. V shed 6 bases and J 6 bases; nucleotides not matched to a gene: 17. In DNA, the CDR3 is TGTGCCAGCAGACAACTAAGAACAACAGGGGCGGCTCAGCCCCAGCATTTT. Translating gives CASRQLRTTGAAQPQHF.

This clone turned up a few times. Other DNA sequences from this sample encode an identical CDR3 as well. V usage is TRBV6-4 and J usage is TRBJ2-2; no definite D call. This CDR3 contains 13 residues. CDR1 and CDR2 (germline): MRHNA, SNTAGT. With 0 bases removed from V and 4 bases from J, the gap between germline ends came to 3 bases. DNA for the CDR3: TGTGCCAGCAGTGACTCGAGCACCGGGGAGCTGTTTTTT. This gives the protein CASSDSSTGELFF.

The V gene is TRBV4-3, the J gene TRBJ1-1; D not resolved. The CDR3 is made up of 16 amino acids. V lost 0 bases to trimming and J lost 5 bases, with 16 bases between them. Looked up from germline, CDR1 is LGHNA and CDR2 is YSLEER. CDR3 in DNA: TGCGCCAGCAGCCAAGATCCGCGGGCCAGATTAACTGAAGCTTTCTTT. The encoded protein is CASSQDPRARLTEAFF.

The rearrangement links TRBV6-5 to TRBJ1-2, with TRBD1 matching over 11 bases. Per the germline V gene, CDR1 is MNHEY and CDR2 is SVGAGI. CDR3 length: 14 amino acids. V shed 4 bases, J shed 9 bases, and the junction held 7 bases outside the gene matches. The DNA of the CDR3 is TGTGCCAGCAGTTTAGGACAGGGGGCTAAAAGCTACACCTTC. The encoded protein is CASSLGQGAKSYTF.

J is TRBJ2-7 and V is TRBV15; 10 nucleotides line up with TRBD2. There are 15 residues in the CDR3. The junction had 4 bases not matched to a gene; V was cut back by 0 bases and J by 5 bases. Germline lookup yields CDR1 LNHNV and CDR2 YYDKDF (reference sequence). In DNA form, the CDR3 reads TGTGCCACCAGCAGAGAGTCTAGCGGGAGCCACGAGCAGTACTTC. It yields the protein CATSRESSGSHEQYF.

This chain uses TRBV6-2 or TRBV6-3 with TRBJ2-7, with TRBD1 identical over 7 bases. This CDR3 comprises 13 residues. The junction had 3 bases not matched to a gene; V was cut back by 5 bases and J by 2 bases. CDR1 MNHEY and CDR2 SVGEGT come from the germline V gene. CDR3 residues: CASSGTDTYEQYF. CDR3 bases: TGTGCCAGCAGTGGGACAGATACCTACGAGCAGTACTTC.

V and J are TRBV28 and TRBJ1-1, with 7 bases matching TRBD1. The V gene end was trimmed by 4 bases and the J gene end by 0 bases; junction bases not matched to a gene: 2. Per germline, CDR1 MDHEN and CDR2 SYDVKM. The CDR3 contains 14 residues. CDR3 in amino acids: CASSYGTVNTEAFF. Here the CDR3 DNA reads TGTGCCAGCAGTTATGGGACAGTGAACACTGAAGCTTTCTTT. The variable domain in full, with the rest retrieved from reference TRBV28 and TRBJ1-1, is DVKVTQSSRYLVKRTGEKVFLECVQDMDHENMFWYRQDPGLGLRLIYFSYDVKMKEKGDIPEGYSVSREKKERFSLILESASTNQTSMYLCASSYGTVNTEAFFGQGTRLTVV.

CDR3 sequence: CASSFRGSNQPQHF. CDR3 coding DNA: TGTGCCAGCAGTTTTAGGGGTAGCAATCAGCCCCAGCATTTT. The chain recombines TRBV28 with TRBJ1-5; D is perhaps TRBD1 (5 bases). CDR3 size: 14 residues. Germline loops: CDR1 MDHEN, CDR2 SYDVKM. V lost 3 bases and J lost 0, with 6 bases in between.

The chain carries TRBV7-9 and TRBJ2-1; unclear D gene. V lost 4 bases, J lost 0 bases, and 4 bases lay in between. CDR3 length: 13 amino acids. The germline CDR1 and CDR2 sequences are SEHNR and FQNEAQ (reference sequence). The chain's CDR3 is CASSSLSYNEQFF. The CDR3 nucleotides are TGTGCCAGCAGCTCACTCTCCTACAATGAGCAGTTCTTC.

This chain links TRBV2 with TRBJ2-7; 10 nucleotides match TRBD2. CDR3 length equals 15 residues. V lost 2 bases, J lost 4 bases, and 5 bases stayed unmatched. The germline V gene has CDR1 SNHLY and CDR2 FYNNEI. As DNA, the CDR3 is TGTGCCAGCAGTGAATCACTAGCGGGATGGTACGAGCAGTACTTC. Amino acids: CASSESLAGWYEQYF.

This rearrangement joins TRBV5-4 to TRBJ2-1; 11 bases map to TRBD2. There are 14 residues in the CDR3. Trimming removed 2 bases from V and 8 bases from J; junction bases left unmatched: 3. CDR1 and CDR2 (germline): SGHNT, YYREEE (reference sequence). As DNA, the CDR3 is TGTGCCAGCAGCTTAACTAGCGGGAGCGATGAGCAGTTCTTC. Amino acids: CASSLTSGSDEQFF.